Below, one T cell receptor beta chain is given with its context. Antigen specificity is unknown. The sample contains more than one DNA sequence encoding this CDR3. This entry comes from a study of T cell responses to AZD1222 COVID-19 vaccine. The study, taken as a whole, reports: Per reports, nearly half of all spike-specific TCRs target regions that are unmutated in variants. Seropositive at baseline were only six AZD1222 recipients. Repertoires were obtained only post-peak T cell response.

The data were produced by immunoSEQ multiplex PCR, yet TCRdb's version contains in-frame clones alone and is incomplete. The top ten hold around 3% of the sample, which has some 140,000 clones, 88% seen once. This TCR was sampled from an adult in good health. Sequenced material: peripheral blood, taken on day 0 of AZD1222 vaccination.

CDR3 sequence reads: CASSLQGSGNTIYF. CDR3 nucleotide sequence: TGTGCCAGCAGCCTTCAGGGGTCTGGAAACACCATATATTTT. The chain has TRBV3-1 (or the pseudogene TRBV3-2) and TRBJ1-3; perhaps TRBD1 as D (6 bases). Germline CDR1 and CDR2: LGHDT and YNNKEL (reference sequence). V was cut by 4 bases and J by 1 base, with 8 bases left in between. The CDR3 is made up of 14 amino acids.